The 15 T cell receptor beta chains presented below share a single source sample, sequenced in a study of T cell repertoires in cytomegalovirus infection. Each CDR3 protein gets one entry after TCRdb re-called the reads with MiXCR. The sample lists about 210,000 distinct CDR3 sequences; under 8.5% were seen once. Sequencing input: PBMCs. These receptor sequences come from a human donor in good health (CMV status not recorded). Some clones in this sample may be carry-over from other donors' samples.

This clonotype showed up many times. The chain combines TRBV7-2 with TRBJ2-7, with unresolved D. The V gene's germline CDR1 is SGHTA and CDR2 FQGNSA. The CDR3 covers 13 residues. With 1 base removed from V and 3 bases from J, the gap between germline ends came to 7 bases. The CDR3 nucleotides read TGTGCCAGCAGCTTAGTACAGAACTACGAGCAGTACTTC. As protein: CASSLVQNYEQYF.

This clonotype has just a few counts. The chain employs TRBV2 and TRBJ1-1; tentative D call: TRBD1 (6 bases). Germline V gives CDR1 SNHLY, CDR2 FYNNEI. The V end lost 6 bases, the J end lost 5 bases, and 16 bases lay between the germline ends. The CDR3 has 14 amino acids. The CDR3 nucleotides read TGTGCCAGCAGCCCTGACGGAGGGGGGACTGAAGCTTTCTTT. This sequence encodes CASSPDGGGTEAFF.

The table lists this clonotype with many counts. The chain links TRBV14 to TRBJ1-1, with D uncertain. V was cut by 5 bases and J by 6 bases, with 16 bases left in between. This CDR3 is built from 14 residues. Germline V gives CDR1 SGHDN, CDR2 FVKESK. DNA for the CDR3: TGTGCCAGCAGCTTCCGAGGAGGTCAACCTGAAGCTTTCTTT. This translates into CASSFRGGQPEAFF.

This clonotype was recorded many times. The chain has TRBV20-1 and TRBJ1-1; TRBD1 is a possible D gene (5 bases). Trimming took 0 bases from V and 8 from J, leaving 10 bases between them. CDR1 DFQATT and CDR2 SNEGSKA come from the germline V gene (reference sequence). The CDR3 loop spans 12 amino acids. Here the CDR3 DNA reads TGCAGTGCTAGAGAGGGACGCCTGGAAGCTTTCTTT. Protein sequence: CSAREGRLEAFF.

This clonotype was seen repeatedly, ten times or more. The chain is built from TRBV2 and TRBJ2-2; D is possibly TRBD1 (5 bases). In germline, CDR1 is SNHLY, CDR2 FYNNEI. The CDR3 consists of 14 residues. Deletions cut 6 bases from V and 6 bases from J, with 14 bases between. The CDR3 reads CASSTGPTAGELFF. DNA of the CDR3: TGTGCCAGCAGCACAGGCCCGACAGCCGGGGAGCTGTTTTTT.

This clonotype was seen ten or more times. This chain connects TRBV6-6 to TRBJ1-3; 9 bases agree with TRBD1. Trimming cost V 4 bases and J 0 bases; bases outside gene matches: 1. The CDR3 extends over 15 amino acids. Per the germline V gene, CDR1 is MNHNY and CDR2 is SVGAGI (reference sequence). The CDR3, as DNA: TGTGCCAGCAGTTGGGACAGGGACTCTGGAAACACCATATATTTT. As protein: CASSWDRDSGNTIYF.

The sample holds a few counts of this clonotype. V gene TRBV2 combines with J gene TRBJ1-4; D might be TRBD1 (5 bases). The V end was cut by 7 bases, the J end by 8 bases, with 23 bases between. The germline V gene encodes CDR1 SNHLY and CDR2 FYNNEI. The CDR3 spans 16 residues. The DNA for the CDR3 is TGTGCCAGCAACAACAAACAGGAGGCCTCGCGGGAAAAACTGTTTTTT. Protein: CASNNKQEASREKLFF. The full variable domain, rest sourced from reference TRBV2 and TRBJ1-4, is EPEVTQTPSHQVTQMGQEVILRCVPISNHLYFYWYRQILGQKVEFLVSFYNNEISEKSEIFDDQFSVERPDGSNFTLKIRSTKLEDSAMYFCASNNKQEASREKLFFGSGTQLSVL.

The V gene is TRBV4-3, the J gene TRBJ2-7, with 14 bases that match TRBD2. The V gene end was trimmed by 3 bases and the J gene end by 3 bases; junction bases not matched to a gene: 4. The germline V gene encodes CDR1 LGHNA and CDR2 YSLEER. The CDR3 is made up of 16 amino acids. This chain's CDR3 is CASSQETSGGDYEQYF. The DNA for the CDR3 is TGCGCCAGCAGCCAGGAGACTAGCGGGGGGGACTACGAGCAGTACTTC.

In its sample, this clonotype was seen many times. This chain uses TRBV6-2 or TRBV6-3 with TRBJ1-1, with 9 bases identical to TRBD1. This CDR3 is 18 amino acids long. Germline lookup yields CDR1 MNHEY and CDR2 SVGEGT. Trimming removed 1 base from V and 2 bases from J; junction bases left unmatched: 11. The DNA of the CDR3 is TGTGCCAGCAGTTACTGGAGCCTCCGGGACAGGGTAAACACTGAAGCTTTCTTT. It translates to CASSYWSLRDRVNTEAFF.

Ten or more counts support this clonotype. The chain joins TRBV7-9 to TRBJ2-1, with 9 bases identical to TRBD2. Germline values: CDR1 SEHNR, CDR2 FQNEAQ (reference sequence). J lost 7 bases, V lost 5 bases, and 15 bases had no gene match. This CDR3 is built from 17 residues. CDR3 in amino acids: CASSLKFPGLAENEQFF. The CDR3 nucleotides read TGTGCCAGCAGCCTCAAATTTCCGGGACTAGCAGAGAATGAGCAGTTCTTC.

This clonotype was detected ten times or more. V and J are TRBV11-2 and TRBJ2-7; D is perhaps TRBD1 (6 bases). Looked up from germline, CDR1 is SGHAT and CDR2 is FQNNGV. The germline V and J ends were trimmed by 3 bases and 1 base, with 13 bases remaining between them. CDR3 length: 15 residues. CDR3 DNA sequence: TGTGCCAGCAGCTTCGGTCAGGGGCTTTCCTACGAGCAGTACTTC. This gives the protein CASSFGQGLSYEQYF.

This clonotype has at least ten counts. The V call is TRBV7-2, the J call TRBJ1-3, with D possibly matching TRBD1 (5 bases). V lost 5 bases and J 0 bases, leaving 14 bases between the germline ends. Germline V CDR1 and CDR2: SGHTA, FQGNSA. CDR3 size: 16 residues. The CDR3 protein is CASSRGGAVSGNTIYF. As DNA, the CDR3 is TGTGCCAGCAGCCGGGGAGGGGCAGTCTCTGGAAACACCATATATTTT.

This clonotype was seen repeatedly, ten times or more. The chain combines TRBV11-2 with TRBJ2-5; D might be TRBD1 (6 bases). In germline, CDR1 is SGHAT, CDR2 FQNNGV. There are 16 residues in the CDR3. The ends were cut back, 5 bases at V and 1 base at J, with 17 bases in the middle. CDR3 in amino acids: CASSTWTAHPQETQYF. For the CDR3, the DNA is TGTGCCAGCAGCACCTGGACAGCGCACCCCCAAGAGACCCAGTACTTC. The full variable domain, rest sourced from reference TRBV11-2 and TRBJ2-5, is EAGVAQSPRYKIIEKRQSVAFWCNPISGHATLYWYQQILGQGPKLLIQFQNNGVVDDSQLPKDRFSAERLKGVDSTLKIQPAKLEDSAVYLCASSTWTAHPQETQYFGPGTRLLVL.

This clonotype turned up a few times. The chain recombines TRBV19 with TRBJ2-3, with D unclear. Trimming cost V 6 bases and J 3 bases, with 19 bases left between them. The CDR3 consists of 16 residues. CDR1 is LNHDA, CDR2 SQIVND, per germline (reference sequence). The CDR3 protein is CASSPRVPGSTDTQYF. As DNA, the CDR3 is TGTGCCAGTAGCCCAAGGGTCCCTGGTTCGACAGATACGCAGTATTTT.

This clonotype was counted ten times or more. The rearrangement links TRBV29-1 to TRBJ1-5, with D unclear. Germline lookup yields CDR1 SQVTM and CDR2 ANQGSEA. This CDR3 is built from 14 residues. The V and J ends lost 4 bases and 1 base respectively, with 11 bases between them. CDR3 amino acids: CSVAGSKSNQPQHF. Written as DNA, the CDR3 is TGCAGCGTTGCTGGCAGCAAAAGCAATCAGCCCCAGCATTTT.